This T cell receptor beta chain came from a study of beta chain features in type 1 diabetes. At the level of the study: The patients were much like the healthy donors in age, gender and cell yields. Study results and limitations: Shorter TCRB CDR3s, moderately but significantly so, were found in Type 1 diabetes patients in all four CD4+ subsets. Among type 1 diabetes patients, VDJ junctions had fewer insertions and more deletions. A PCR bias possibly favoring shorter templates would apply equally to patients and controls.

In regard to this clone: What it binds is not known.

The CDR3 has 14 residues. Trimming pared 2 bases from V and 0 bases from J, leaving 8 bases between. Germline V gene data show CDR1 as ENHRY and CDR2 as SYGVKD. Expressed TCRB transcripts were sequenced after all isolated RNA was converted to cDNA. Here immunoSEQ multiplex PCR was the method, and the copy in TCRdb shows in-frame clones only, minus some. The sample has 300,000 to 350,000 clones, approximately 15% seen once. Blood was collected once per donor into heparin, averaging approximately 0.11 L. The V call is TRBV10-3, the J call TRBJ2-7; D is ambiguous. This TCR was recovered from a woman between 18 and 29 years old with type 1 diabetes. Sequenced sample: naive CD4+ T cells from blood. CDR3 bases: TGTGCCATCAGTGAGGCACACAGCTCCTACGAGCAGTACGTC. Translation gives CAISEAHSSYEQYV.